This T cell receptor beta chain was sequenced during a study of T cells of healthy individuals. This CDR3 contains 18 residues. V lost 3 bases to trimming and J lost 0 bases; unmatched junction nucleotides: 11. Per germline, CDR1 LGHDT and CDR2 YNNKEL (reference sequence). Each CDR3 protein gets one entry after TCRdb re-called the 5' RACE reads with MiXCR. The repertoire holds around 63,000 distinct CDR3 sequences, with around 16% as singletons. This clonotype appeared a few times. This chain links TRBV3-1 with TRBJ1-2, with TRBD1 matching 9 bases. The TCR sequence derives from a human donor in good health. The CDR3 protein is CASSHLGTGPISNYGYTF. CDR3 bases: TGTGCCAGCAGCCACCTGGGGACAGGGCCGATATCTAACTATGGCTACACCTTC.